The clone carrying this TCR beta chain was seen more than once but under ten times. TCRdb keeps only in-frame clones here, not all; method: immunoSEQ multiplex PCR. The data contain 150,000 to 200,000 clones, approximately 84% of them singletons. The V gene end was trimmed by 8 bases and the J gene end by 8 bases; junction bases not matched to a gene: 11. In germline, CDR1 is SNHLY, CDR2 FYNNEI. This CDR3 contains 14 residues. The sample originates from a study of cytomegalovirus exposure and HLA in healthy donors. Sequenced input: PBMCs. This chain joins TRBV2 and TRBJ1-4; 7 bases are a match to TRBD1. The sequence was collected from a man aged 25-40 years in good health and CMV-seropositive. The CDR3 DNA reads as TGTGCCAGCGGAGGGACAGCCCTGGGGGAAAAACTGTTTTTT. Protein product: CASGGTALGEKLFF.